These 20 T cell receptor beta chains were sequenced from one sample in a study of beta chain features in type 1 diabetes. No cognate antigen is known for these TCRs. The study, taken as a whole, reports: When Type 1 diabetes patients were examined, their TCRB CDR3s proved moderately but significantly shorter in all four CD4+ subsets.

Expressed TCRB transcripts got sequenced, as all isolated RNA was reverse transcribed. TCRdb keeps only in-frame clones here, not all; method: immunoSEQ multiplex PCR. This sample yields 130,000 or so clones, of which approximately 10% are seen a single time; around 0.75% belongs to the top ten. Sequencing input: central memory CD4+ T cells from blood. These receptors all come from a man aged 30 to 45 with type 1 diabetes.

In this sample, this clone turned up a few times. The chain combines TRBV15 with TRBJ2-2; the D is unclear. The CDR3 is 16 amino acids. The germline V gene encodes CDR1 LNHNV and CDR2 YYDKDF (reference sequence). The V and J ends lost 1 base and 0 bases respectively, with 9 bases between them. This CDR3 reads CATSRVVLSNTGELFF. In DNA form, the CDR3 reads TGTGCCACCAGCAGAGTCGTCCTGTCGAACACCGGGGAGCTGTTTTTT.

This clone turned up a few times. The CDR3 sequence is CASSRGGSTDTQYF. The CDR3 region has the DNA TGTGCCAGCAGTCGGGGGGGGAGCACAGATACGCAGTATTTT. V and J are TRBV14 and TRBJ2-3; TRBD2 aligns across 8 bases. Trimming removed 6 bases from V and 0 bases from J; junction bases left unmatched: 2. From germline, CDR1 is SGHDN and CDR2 FVKESK. CDR3 length: 14 amino acids.

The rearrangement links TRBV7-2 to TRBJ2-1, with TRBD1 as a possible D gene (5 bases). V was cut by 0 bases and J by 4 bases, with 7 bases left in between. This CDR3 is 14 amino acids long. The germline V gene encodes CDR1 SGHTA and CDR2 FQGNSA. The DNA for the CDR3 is TGTGCCAGCAGCTTAGCATCAGGGTACAATGAGCAGTTCTTC. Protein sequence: CASSLASGYNEQFF.

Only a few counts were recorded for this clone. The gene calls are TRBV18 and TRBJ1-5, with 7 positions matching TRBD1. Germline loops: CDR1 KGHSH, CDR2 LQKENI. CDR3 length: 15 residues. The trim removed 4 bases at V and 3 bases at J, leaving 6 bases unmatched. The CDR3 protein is CASSRDRVSNQPQHF. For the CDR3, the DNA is TGTGCCAGCTCACGAGACAGGGTGTCCAATCAGCCCCAGCATTTT. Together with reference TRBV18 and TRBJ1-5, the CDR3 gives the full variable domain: NAGVMQNPRHLVRRRGQEARLRCSPMKGHSHVYWYRQLPEEGLKFMVYLQKENIIDESGMPKERFSAEFPKEGPSILRIQQVVRGDSAAYFCASSRDRVSNQPQHFGDGTRLSIL.

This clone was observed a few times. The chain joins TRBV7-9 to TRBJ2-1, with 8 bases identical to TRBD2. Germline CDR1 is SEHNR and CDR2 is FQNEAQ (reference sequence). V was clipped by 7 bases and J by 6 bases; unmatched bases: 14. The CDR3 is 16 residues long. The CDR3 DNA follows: TGTGCCAGCACCATCATCAAGAGCGGGGGCCTCAATGAGCAGTTCTTC. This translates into CASTIIKSGGLNEQFF. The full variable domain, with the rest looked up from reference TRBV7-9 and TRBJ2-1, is DTGVSQNPRHKITKRGQNVTFRCDPISEHNRLYWYRQTLGQGPEFLTYFQNEAQLEKSRLLSDRFSAERPKGSFSTLEIQRTEQGDSAMYLCASTIIKSGGLNEQFFGPGTRLTVL.

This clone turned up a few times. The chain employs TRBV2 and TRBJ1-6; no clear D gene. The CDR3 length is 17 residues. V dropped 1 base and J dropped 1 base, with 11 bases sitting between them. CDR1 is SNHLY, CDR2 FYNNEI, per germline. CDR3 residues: CASSEDRVGSYNSPLHF. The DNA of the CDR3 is TGTGCCAGCAGTGAAGATAGAGTCGGGTCCTATAATTCACCCCTCCACTTT.

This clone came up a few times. CDR3 sequence reads: CASSLDGLYGYTF. CDR3 nucleotide sequence: TGTGCCAGCAGTTTAGACGGACTATATGGCTACACCTTC. This rearrangement joins TRBV5-4 to TRBJ1-2; D call uncertain. V lost 5 bases, J lost 5 bases, and 13 bases lay in between. Germline CDR1 reads SGHNT; CDR2 reads YYREEE (reference sequence). The CDR3 extends over 13 amino acids.

The CDR3 DNA follows: TGTGCCAGCAGGCCTTACAGGGGCGGCAGTGAGCAGTTCTTC. This translates into CASRPYRGGSEQFF. The chain recombines TRBV28 with TRBJ2-1; 7 bases map to TRBD1. Germline trimming cut 6 bases from V and 9 bases from J; bases unmatched to any gene: 11. Looked up from germline, CDR1 is MDHEN and CDR2 is SYDVKM. The CDR3 runs 14 residues.

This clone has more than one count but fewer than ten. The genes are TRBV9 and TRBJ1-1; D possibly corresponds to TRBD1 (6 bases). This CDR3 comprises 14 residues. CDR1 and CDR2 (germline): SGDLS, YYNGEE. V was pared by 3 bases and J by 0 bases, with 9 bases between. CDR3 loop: CASSATGMNTEAFF. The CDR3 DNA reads TGTGCCAGCAGCGCAACAGGGATGAACACTGAAGCTTTCTTT.

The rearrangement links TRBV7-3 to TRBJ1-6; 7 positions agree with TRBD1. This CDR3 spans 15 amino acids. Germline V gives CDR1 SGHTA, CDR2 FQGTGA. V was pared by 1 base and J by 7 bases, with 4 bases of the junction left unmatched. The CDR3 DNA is TGTGCCAGCAGCTTAATGCCGACAGGGAATTCACCCCTCCACTTT. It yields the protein CASSLMPTGNSPLHF.

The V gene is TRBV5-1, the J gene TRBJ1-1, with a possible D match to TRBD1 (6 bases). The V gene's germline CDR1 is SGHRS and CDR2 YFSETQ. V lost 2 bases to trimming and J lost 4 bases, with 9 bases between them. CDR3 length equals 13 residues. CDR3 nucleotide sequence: TGCGCCAGCAGCTTACAGGGATTCACTGAAGCTTTCTTT. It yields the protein CASSLQGFTEAFF.

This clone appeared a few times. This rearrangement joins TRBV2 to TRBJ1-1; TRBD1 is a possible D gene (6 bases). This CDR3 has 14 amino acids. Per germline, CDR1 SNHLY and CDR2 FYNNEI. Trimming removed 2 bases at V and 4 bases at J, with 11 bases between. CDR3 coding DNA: TGTGCCAGCAGTGAACAGGGGACCGGCACTGAAGCTTTCTTT. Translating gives CASSEQGTGTEAFF.

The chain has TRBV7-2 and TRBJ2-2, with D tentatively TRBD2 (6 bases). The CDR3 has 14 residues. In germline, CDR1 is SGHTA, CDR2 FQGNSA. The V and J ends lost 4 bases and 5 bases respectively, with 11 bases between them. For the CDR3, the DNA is TGTGCCAGCAGCTCGACTAGTTTTACCGGGGAGCTGTTTTTT. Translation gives CASSSTSFTGELFF.

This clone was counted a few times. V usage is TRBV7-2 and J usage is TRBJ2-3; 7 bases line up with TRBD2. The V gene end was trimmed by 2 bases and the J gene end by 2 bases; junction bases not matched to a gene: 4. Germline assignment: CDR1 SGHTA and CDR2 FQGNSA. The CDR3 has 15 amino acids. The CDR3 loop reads CASSLTSENTDTQYF. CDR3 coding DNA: TGTGCCAGCAGCTTAACTAGCGAGAACACAGATACGCAGTATTTT. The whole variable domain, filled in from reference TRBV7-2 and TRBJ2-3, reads GAGVSQSPSNKVTEKGKDVELRCDPISGHTALYWYRQSLGQGLEFLIYFQGNSAPDKSGLPSDRFSAERTGGSVSTLTIQRTQQEDSAVYLCASSLTSENTDTQYFGPGTRLTVL.

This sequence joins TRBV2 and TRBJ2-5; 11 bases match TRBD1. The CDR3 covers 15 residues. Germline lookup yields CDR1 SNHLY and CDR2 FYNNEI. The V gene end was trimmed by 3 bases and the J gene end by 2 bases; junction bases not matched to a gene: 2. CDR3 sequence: CASSDRDRGQETQYF. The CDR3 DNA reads TGTGCCAGCAGTGACCGGGACAGGGGGCAAGAGACCCAGTACTTC.

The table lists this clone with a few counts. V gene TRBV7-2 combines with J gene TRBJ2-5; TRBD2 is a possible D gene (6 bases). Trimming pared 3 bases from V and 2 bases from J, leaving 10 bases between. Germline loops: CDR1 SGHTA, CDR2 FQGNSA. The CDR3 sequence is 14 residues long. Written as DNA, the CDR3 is TGTGCCAGCAGCTTGGGAGCGGGTCAAGAGACCCAGTACTTC. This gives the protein CASSLGAGQETQYF.

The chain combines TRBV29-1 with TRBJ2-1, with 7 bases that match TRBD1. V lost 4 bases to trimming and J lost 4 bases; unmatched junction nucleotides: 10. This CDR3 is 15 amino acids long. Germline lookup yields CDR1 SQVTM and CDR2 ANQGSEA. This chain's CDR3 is CSVVKGGTGYNEQFF. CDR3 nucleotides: TGCAGCGTTGTAAAAGGGGGCACAGGGTACAATGAGCAGTTCTTC.

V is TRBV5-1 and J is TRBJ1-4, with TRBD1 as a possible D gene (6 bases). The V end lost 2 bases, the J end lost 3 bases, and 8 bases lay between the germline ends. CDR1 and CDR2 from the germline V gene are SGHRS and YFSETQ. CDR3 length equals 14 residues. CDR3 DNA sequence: TGCGCCAGCAGCTTTGGACAGCCTAATGAAAAACTGTTTTTT. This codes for CASSFGQPNEKLFF.

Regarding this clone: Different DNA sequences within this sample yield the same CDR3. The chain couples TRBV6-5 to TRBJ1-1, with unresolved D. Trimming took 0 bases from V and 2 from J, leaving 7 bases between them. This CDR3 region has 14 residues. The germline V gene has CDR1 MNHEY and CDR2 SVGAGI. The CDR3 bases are TGTGCCAGCAGTTACTCGTATTCTAACACTGAAGCTTTCTTT. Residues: CASSYSYSNTEAFF.

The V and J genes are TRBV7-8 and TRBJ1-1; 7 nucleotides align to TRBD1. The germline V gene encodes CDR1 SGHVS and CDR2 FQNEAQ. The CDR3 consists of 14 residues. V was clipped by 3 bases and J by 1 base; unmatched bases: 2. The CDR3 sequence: CASSLTGPNTEAFF. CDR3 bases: TGTGCCAGCAGCTTGACAGGGCCGAACACTGAAGCTTTCTTT.